These T cell receptor beta chains were read from a single sample in a study of cytomegalovirus exposure and HLA in healthy donors. The protocol was immunoSEQ multiplex PCR, while the TCRdb copy is restricted to in-frame clones and leaves out a portion. The repertoire holds more than 200,000 clones, with 82% as singletons. The sequenced material came from PBMCs. These receptors were taken from a man aged 35 to 55 in good health and CMV-seropositive. Each CDR3 is given with its conserved first and last residue. Each record gives: CDR3 protein, CDR3 DNA, clone size, D gene, CDR3 length, J gene, V gene. The D gene is left open where the match is weak. For some rows the clone size is stated as once, few or many, or as a class when expanded; others skip it.

cdr3_aa: CASSIFRGNRGGPGNTIYF
cdr3_nt: TGTGCCAGCAGCATTTTCCGGGGCAACCGAGGAGGGCCTGGAAACACCATATATTTT
clone_size: few
d_call: NA
cdr3_length: 19
j_call: TRBJ1-3
v_call: TRBV7-8

cdr3_aa: CSARDLTSQFF
cdr3_nt: TGCAGTGCTAGAGATCTGACTAGCCAGTTCTTC
clone_size: NA
d_call: TRBD2
cdr3_length: 11
j_call: TRBJ2-1
v_call: TRBV20-1

cdr3_aa: CASRGRDSYNSPLHF
cdr3_nt: TGTGCCAGCCGGGGGAGGGACTCCTATAATTCACCCCTCCACTTT
clone_size: NA
d_call: NA
cdr3_length: 15
j_call: TRBJ1-6
v_call: TRBV6-1

cdr3_aa: CASSLTGGSTDTQYF
cdr3_nt: TGTGCCAGTAGTTTAACAGGGGGCAGCACAGATACGCAGTATTTT
clone_size: NA
d_call: TRBD1
cdr3_length: 15
j_call: TRBJ2-3
v_call: TRBV19

cdr3_aa: CASRGTSGRNEQFF
cdr3_nt: TGTGCCAGCAGAGGGACTAGCGGCAGGAATGAGCAGTTCTTC
clone_size: once
d_call: TRBD2
cdr3_length: 14
j_call: TRBJ2-1
v_call: TRBV27

cdr3_aa: CASSWVTGGKFF
cdr3_nt: TGTGCCAGCAGCTGGGTCACAGGGGGTAAGTTCTTC
clone_size: few
d_call: TRBD1
cdr3_length: 12
j_call: TRBJ2-1
v_call: TRBV5-6

cdr3_aa: CASSSIAGELFF
cdr3_nt: TGTGCCAGCAGCTCCATAGCCGGGGAGCTGTTTTTT
clone_size: NA
d_call: NA
cdr3_length: 12
j_call: TRBJ2-2
v_call: TRBV27

cdr3_aa: CASSFTLAGISETQYF
cdr3_nt: TGTGCCAGCAGCTTTACTCTAGCGGGAATTTCTGAGACCCAGTACTTC
clone_size: NA
d_call: TRBD2
cdr3_length: 16
j_call: TRBJ2-5
v_call: TRBV7-8

cdr3_aa: CASSLGETSTDTQYF
cdr3_nt: TGTGCCAGCAGCTTGGGGGAGACTAGCACAGATACGCAGTATTTT
clone_size: NA
d_call: NA
cdr3_length: 15
j_call: TRBJ2-3
v_call: TRBV5-4

cdr3_aa: CASSFPPGGGPTGYGYTF
cdr3_nt: TGTGCCAGCAGCTTCCCTCCTGGGGGGGGCCCGACTGGCTATGGCTACACCTTC
clone_size: NA
d_call: NA
cdr3_length: 18
j_call: TRBJ1-2
v_call: TRBV11-1

cdr3_aa: CASSMTENYGYTF
cdr3_nt: TGTGCCAGCAGCATGACAGAGAACTATGGCTACACCTTC
clone_size: NA
d_call: NA
cdr3_length: 13
j_call: TRBJ1-2
v_call: TRBV27

cdr3_aa: CASSLMAGGTDTQYF
cdr3_nt: TGTGCCAGCAGCTTGATGGCGGGAGGGACAGATACGCAGTATTTT
clone_size: NA
d_call: TRBD2
cdr3_length: 15
j_call: TRBJ2-3
v_call: TRBV5-4

cdr3_aa: CASSLGENTEAFF
cdr3_nt: TGTGCCAGCAGCCTCGGAGAGAACACTGAAGCTTTCTTT
clone_size: NA
d_call: NA
cdr3_length: 13
j_call: TRBJ1-1
v_call: TRBV7-3

cdr3_aa: CASSGARWEQFF
cdr3_nt: TGTGCCAGTAGTGGGGCCCGGTGGGAGCAGTTCTTC
clone_size: few
d_call: NA
cdr3_length: 12
j_call: TRBJ2-1
v_call: TRBV19

cdr3_aa: CASSYQGANQPQHF
cdr3_nt: TGTGCCAGCAGTTACCAGGGGGCGAATCAGCCCCAGCATTTT
clone_size: NA
d_call: TRBD1
cdr3_length: 14
j_call: TRBJ1-5
v_call: TRBV27

cdr3_aa: CASRTESYNEQFF
cdr3_nt: TGCGCCAGCAGGACAGAATCCTACAATGAGCAGTTCTTC
clone_size: few
d_call: NA
cdr3_length: 13
j_call: TRBJ2-1
v_call: TRBV10-2

cdr3_aa: CASSFDGSTYEQYF
cdr3_nt: TGTGCCAGCAGCTTCGACGGGAGCACCTACGAGCAGTACTTC
clone_size: NA
d_call: NA
cdr3_length: 14
j_call: TRBJ2-7
v_call: TRBV5-6

cdr3_aa: CASSLGPAGSTDTQYF
cdr3_nt: TGCGCCAGCAGCTTGGGCCCAGCGGGCAGCACAGATACGCAGTATTTT
clone_size: NA
d_call: NA
cdr3_length: 16
j_call: TRBJ2-3
v_call: TRBV5-1

cdr3_aa: CASSSSDRGEETQYF
cdr3_nt: TGTGCCAGCAGTTCATCGGACAGGGGGGAAGAGACCCAGTACTTC
clone_size: NA
d_call: TRBD1
cdr3_length: 15
j_call: TRBJ2-5
v_call: TRBV9

cdr3_aa: CASRRAGGIYEQYF
cdr3_nt: TGTGCCAGCAGGAGGGCGGGAGGGATCTACGAGCAGTACTTC
clone_size: NA
d_call: TRBD2
cdr3_length: 14
j_call: TRBJ2-7
v_call: TRBV25-1

cdr3_aa: CASSRQYNEQFF
cdr3_nt: TGTGCCAGCAGTCGACAGTACAATGAGCAGTTCTTC
clone_size: NA
d_call: NA
cdr3_length: 12
j_call: TRBJ2-1
v_call: TRBV6-1

cdr3_aa: CASETVWAGELFF
cdr3_nt: TGTGCCAGCGAGACTGTCTGGGCCGGGGAGCTGTTTTTT
clone_size: few
d_call: NA
cdr3_length: 13
j_call: TRBJ2-2
v_call: TRBV2

cdr3_aa: CASSRSGSGYNEQFF
cdr3_nt: TGTGCCAGCAGCCGTAGCGGGAGCGGCTACAATGAGCAGTTCTTC
clone_size: NA
d_call: TRBD2
cdr3_length: 15
j_call: TRBJ2-1
v_call: TRBV11-2

cdr3_aa: CASSFGGGEQYF
cdr3_nt: TGTGCCAGCAGCTTTGGGGGGGGCGAGCAGTACTTC
clone_size: NA
d_call: TRBD2
cdr3_length: 12
j_call: TRBJ2-7
v_call: TRBV7-9

cdr3_aa: CASSERLASETQYF
cdr3_nt: TGTGCCAGCAGCGAGAGACTAGCGAGTGAGACCCAGTACTTC
clone_size: NA
d_call: TRBD2
cdr3_length: 14
j_call: TRBJ2-5
v_call: TRBV11-3

cdr3_aa: CASSLHGELFF
cdr3_nt: TGTGCCAGCAGCTTGCACGGGGAGCTGTTTTTT
clone_size: once
d_call: NA
cdr3_length: 11
j_call: TRBJ2-2
v_call: TRBV5-6

cdr3_aa: CASSPRGGETQYF
cdr3_nt: TGTGCCAGCAGCCCCCGGGGGGGAGAGACCCAGTACTTC
clone_size: few
d_call: TRBD2
cdr3_length: 13
j_call: TRBJ2-5
v_call: TRBV7-8

cdr3_aa: CASSPRQREGNEQFF
cdr3_nt: TGTGCCAGTAGCCCCCGGCAGCGGGAGGGGAATGAGCAGTTCTTC
clone_size: NA
d_call: TRBD2
cdr3_length: 15
j_call: TRBJ2-1
v_call: TRBV19

cdr3_aa: CASSPTVTGRQETQYF
cdr3_nt: TGTGCCAGCTCACCAACGGTGACAGGCAGACAAGAGACCCAGTACTTC
clone_size: NA
d_call: NA
cdr3_length: 16
j_call: TRBJ2-5
v_call: TRBV18

cdr3_aa: CASSSGLAGGSNTGELFF
cdr3_nt: TGCGCCAGCAGCTCGGGGCTAGCGGGAGGGTCGAACACCGGGGAGCTGTTTTTT
clone_size: NA
d_call: TRBD2
cdr3_length: 18
j_call: TRBJ2-2
v_call: TRBV5-1

cdr3_aa: CASRDRWNTEAFF
cdr3_nt: TGTGCCAGCAGGGACAGGTGGAACACTGAAGCTTTCTTT
clone_size: NA
d_call: TRBD1
cdr3_length: 13
j_call: TRBJ1-1
v_call: TRBV25-1

cdr3_aa: CASSLRQGIEKLFF
cdr3_nt: TGTGCCAGCAGTTTAAGACAGGGGATTGAAAAACTGTTTTTT
clone_size: NA
d_call: TRBD1
cdr3_length: 14
j_call: TRBJ1-4
v_call: TRBV28